The 31 T cell receptor beta chains below were found in one sample sequenced in a study of identical twins. MiXCR, run by TCRdb on the 5' RACE reads, gives a single entry per CDR3 protein. The top ten clones hold about 0.5% of a sample with around 490,000 distinct CDR3 sequences, about 20% of them seen once. This same sample was also part of a study on yellow fever vaccine responses in identical twins.

The sequencing input was CD4+ T cells sorted from blood. The receptors stem from a woman younger than 35 in good health.

This chain joins TRBV28 and TRBJ2-5; perhaps TRBD2 as D (5 bases). This CDR3 is built from 15 residues. V was trimmed by 6 bases and J by 5 bases, leaving 19 bases between them. Germline loops: CDR1 MDHEN, CDR2 SYDVKM. The CDR3 reads CASRQPYGTGETQYF. As DNA, the CDR3 is TGTGCCAGCAGACAACCTTATGGCACGGGGGAGACCCAGTACTTC.

This chain uses TRBV24-1 with TRBJ2-2, with D perhaps given as TRBD1 or TRBD2 (6 bases each). The CDR3 consists of 16 residues. Trimming pared 2 bases from V and 0 bases from J, leaving 9 bases between. From germline, CDR1 is KGHDR and CDR2 SFDVKD. For the CDR3, the DNA is TGTGCCACCAGTGATTACGGGGGCCCGAACACCGGGGAGCTGTTTTTT. Translating gives CATSDYGGPNTGELFF.

This clonotype was detected a few times. This chain joins TRBV12-3 or TRBV12-4 and TRBJ1-5, with 7 bases that match TRBD1. The CDR3 covers 15 residues. The V segment lost 1 base and the J segment 6 bases; nucleotides outside the gene matches: 6. This CDR3 reads CASSLGTGGGQPQHF. The DNA of the CDR3 is TGTGCCAGCAGTTTAGGGACAGGAGGAGGTCAGCCCCAGCATTTT.

The chain is built from TRBV6-5 and TRBJ1-5, with D unclear. The CDR3 consists of 19 residues. Trimming cost V 2 bases and J 2 bases, with 22 bases left between them. Germline-derived CDR1 and CDR2 are MNHEY and SVGAGI. The CDR3 nucleotides read TGTGCCAGCAGTTACGGAGTCGGCGGGCTCCCCTATGGCAATCAGCCCCAGCATTTT. Amino acid sequence: CASSYGVGGLPYGNQPQHF.

This clonotype turned up a few times. The chain carries TRBV5-1 and TRBJ1-1, with 10 bases aligning to TRBD1. The CDR3 is made up of 16 amino acids. CDR1 is SGHRS and CDR2 is YFSETQ in the germline V gene. J lost 3 bases, V lost 0 bases, and 5 bases had no gene match. The DNA for the CDR3 is TGCGCCAGCAGCTTGGCGTCTGGGACAGGGGACACTGAAGCTTTCTTT. This codes for CASSLASGTGDTEAFF.

This chain uses TRBV5-6 with TRBJ2-5, with 9 bases matching TRBD1. The V gene's germline CDR1 is SGHDT and CDR2 YYEEEE. Germline trimming cut 5 bases from V and 4 bases from J; bases unmatched to any gene: 9. The CDR3 covers 15 residues. The DNA for the CDR3 is TGTGCCAGCAGTCGACAGGGGGAATATGGAGAGACCCAGTACTTC. Residues: CASSRQGEYGETQYF.

The V gene is TRBV5-1, the J gene TRBJ2-1, with 8 bases lining up with TRBD2. Per germline, CDR1 SGHRS and CDR2 YFSETQ. Trimming removed 4 bases from V and 10 bases from J; junction bases left unmatched: 13. The CDR3 is 15 amino acids. CDR3 DNA: TGCGCCAGCAGCCTATCGGGACTAGGTGCTGGCGAGCAGTTCTTC. As protein: CASSLSGLGAGEQFF.

The V call is TRBV11-2, the J call TRBJ2-3; perhaps D is TRBD1 or TRBD2 (5 bases each). The CDR3 consists of 15 residues. Trimming left V 2 bases short and J 4 bases short, with 13 bases between. Germline lookup yields CDR1 SGHAT and CDR2 FQNNGV. The CDR3 loop is CASSLSGARPDTQYF. CDR3 DNA sequence: TGTGCCAGCAGCTTATCCGGGGCTAGGCCAGATACGCAGTATTTT.

The chain uses TRBV28 and TRBJ2-7; maybe TRBD1 (6 bases). The V gene lost 11 bases and the J gene lost 2 bases, with 28 bases spanning the gap. The germline gives CDR1 MDHEN, CDR2 SYDVKM. The CDR3 contains 17 residues. The CDR3 sequence is CASPPGDPRDAPYEQYF. The CDR3 nucleotides are TGTGCCTCCCCACCAGGGGACCCCCGGGATGCCCCCTACGAGCAGTACTTC.

This clonotype showed up just a few times. The rearrangement uses TRBV6-2 or TRBV6-3 and TRBJ1-5, with D unresolved. Trimming shortened V by 6 bases and J by 3 bases, and 9 bases separated the two germline ends. The germline V gene has CDR1 MNHEY and CDR2 SVGEGT. The CDR3 consists of 13 residues. CDR3 protein: CASSILDNQPQHF. In DNA, the CDR3 is TGTGCCAGCAGCATACTGGACAATCAGCCCCAGCATTTT.

The chain recombines TRBV15 with TRBJ2-7; TRBD2 might be the D (6 bases). Germline-derived CDR1 and CDR2 are LNHNV and YYDKDF (reference sequence). This CDR3 is built from 14 residues. Trimming stripped 5 bases from V and 2 bases from J, with 13 bases between. The CDR3 loop reads CATSVLSGPYEQYF. The CDR3 DNA follows: TGTGCCACCAGCGTCCTTAGCGGACCCTACGAGCAGTACTTC.

The rearrangement links TRBV6-1 to TRBJ2-2; D perhaps matches TRBD1 (8 bases). The CDR3 has 15 amino acids. The germline gives CDR1 MNHNS, CDR2 SASEGT. V shed 6 bases and J shed 5 bases, with 16 bases lying between them. The CDR3 coding sequence is TGTGCCAGCAGACACGGACAGGGAGGGACCGGGGAGCTGTTTTTT. Amino acid sequence: CASRHGQGGTGELFF.

V is TRBV29-1 and J is TRBJ2-5; the match to TRBD1 covers 7 bases. The CDR3 contains 12 residues. Losses at the gene ends were 3 bases for V and 5 bases for J; bases not matched to a gene: 3. CDR1 and CDR2 from the germline V gene are SQVTM and ANQGSEA. CDR3 region: CSVDRGGETQYF. DNA for the CDR3: TGCAGCGTTGACCGAGGGGGCGAGACCCAGTACTTC.

The chain joins TRBV7-2 to TRBJ2-5; possibly TRBD1 or TRBD2 for D (5 bases each). The germline V gene encodes CDR1 SGHTA and CDR2 FQGNSA. This CDR3 region has 15 residues. Trimming removed 5 bases at V and 2 bases at J, with 15 bases between. In DNA form, the CDR3 reads TGTGCCAGCAGCCCAAACCCGGGACCTCAAGAGACCCAGTACTTC. Translated, it gives CASSPNPGPQETQYF. Full variable domain (remainder filled in from reference TRBV7-2 and TRBJ2-5): GAGVSQSPSNKVTEKGKDVELRCDPISGHTALYWYRQSLGQGLEFLIYFQGNSAPDKSGLPSDRFSAERTGGSVSTLTIQRTQQEDSAVYLCASSPNPGPQETQYFGPGTRLLVL.

The CDR3 spells CASRTMGIYSDEQFF. DNA of the CDR3: TGTGCCAGCAGAACAATGGGAATCTATAGCGATGAGCAGTTCTTC. J is TRBJ2-1 and V is TRBV12-3 or TRBV12-4, with TRBD2 as a possible D gene (5 bases). V was trimmed by 6 bases and J by 8 bases, leaving 20 bases between them. The CDR3 extends over 15 amino acids.

This clonotype has more than one count but fewer than ten. This chain links TRBV6-1 with TRBJ1-2, with D uncertain. The CDR3 runs to 12 residues. Germline V lookup: CDR1 MNHNS, CDR2 SASEGT. V was shortened by 3 bases and J by 8 bases, with 10 bases between the two germline ends. CDR3 protein: CASSDPLEGYTF. CDR3 nucleotide sequence: TGTGCCAGCAGTGACCCTCTGGAAGGCTACACCTTC.

This clonotype appeared a single time. This chain joins TRBV20-1 and TRBJ2-5; 10 nucleotides agree with TRBD2. V shed 6 bases and J 1 base; nucleotides not matched to a gene: 11. The CDR3 totals 16 residues. Germline-derived CDR1 and CDR2 are DFQATT and SNEGSKA (reference sequence). For the CDR3, the DNA is TGCAGTGCCCCCACCTCACTAGCGGGGATCCAAGAGACCCAGTACTTC. Translated, it gives CSAPTSLAGIQETQYF.

This clonotype was counted between two and nine times. The chain couples TRBV3-1 to TRBJ1-1; D is ambiguous. The CDR3 is 15 amino acids. The germline V gene has CDR1 LGHDT and CDR2 YNNKEL (reference sequence). With 3 bases removed from V and 0 bases from J, the gap between germline ends came to 11 bases. DNA for the CDR3: TGTGCCAGCAGCCAGTCGTGGTTTGTGAACACTGAAGCTTTCTTT. It is translated as CASSQSWFVNTEAFF. Full variable domain (remainder filled in from reference TRBV3-1 and TRBJ1-1): DTAVSQTPKYLVTQMGNDKSIKCEQNLGHDTMYWYKQDSKKFLKIMFSYNNKELIINETVPNRFSPKSPDKAHLNLHINSLELGDSAVYFCASSQSWFVNTEAFFGQGTRLTVV.

A few counts support this clonotype. The rearrangement joins TRBV3-1 to TRBJ2-7; D remains unclear. This CDR3 is 12 amino acids long. The V and J ends lost 1 base and 2 bases respectively, with 3 bases between them. Germline V gene lookup returns CDR1 LGHDT and CDR2 YNNKEL (reference sequence). The CDR3 sequence: CASSQVTYEQYF. CDR3 coding DNA: TGTGCCAGCAGCCAAGTCACCTACGAGCAGTACTTC.

This clonotype was seen only a few times. V is TRBV5-1 and J is TRBJ2-7; D ambiguous. The CDR3 loop spans 12 amino acids. Germline CDR1 reads SGHRS; CDR2 reads YFSETQ. Deletions cut 2 bases from V and 7 bases from J, with 10 bases between. The CDR3 sequence is CASSFSSGEQYF. The DNA for the CDR3 is TGCGCCAGCAGCTTCTCTAGTGGTGAGCAGTACTTC. The complete variable domain, with remaining parts taken from reference TRBV5-1 and TRBJ2-7, reads KAGVTQTPRYLIKTRGQQVTLSCSPISGHRSVSWYQQTPGQGLQFLFEYFSETQRNKGNFPGRFSGRQFSNSRSEMNVSTLELGDSALYLCASSFSSGEQYFGPGTRLTVT.

This clonotype was seen a few times. This chain joins TRBV25-1 and TRBJ2-3; TRBD1 or TRBD2 may be the D gene (6 bases each). Germline loops: CDR1 MGHDK, CDR2 SYGVNS. V lost 3 bases, J lost 3 bases, and 16 bases lay in between. The CDR3 length is 16 residues. The CDR3 sequence: CASSDWGAVVTDTQYF. CDR3 sequence (DNA): TGTGCCAGCAGTGATTGGGGGGCGGTAGTGACAGATACGCAGTATTTT.

This clonotype was picked up one time. This chain connects TRBV5-6 to TRBJ1-2, with TRBD1 as a possible D gene (5 bases). Trimming cost V 0 bases and J 4 bases, with 10 bases left between them. Germline loops: CDR1 SGHDT, CDR2 YYEEEE. The CDR3 is 14 amino acids. The CDR3 sequence: CASSLAMGTYGYTF. CDR3 in DNA: TGTGCCAGCAGCTTGGCCATGGGGACCTATGGCTACACCTTC. Full variable domain (rest looked up from reference TRBV5-6 and TRBJ1-2): DAGVTQSPTHLIKTRGQQVTLRCSPKSGHDTVSWYQQALGQGPQFIFQYYEEEERQRGNFPDRFSGHQFPNYSSELNVNALLLGDSALYLCASSLAMGTYGYTFGSGTRLTVV.

This sequence joins TRBV10-3 and TRBJ2-1; 10 bases fit TRBD2. Germline-derived CDR1 and CDR2 are ENHRY and SYGVKD. The CDR3 is 14 amino acids. V lost 7 bases to trimming and J lost 10 bases; unmatched junction nucleotides: 10. CDR3 DNA sequence: TGTGCCATCACAGCGCTAGCGGGGGCCGAGGAGCAGTTCTTC. Translating it yields CAITALAGAEEQFF.

This clonotype was observed a handful of times. This sequence joins TRBV2 and TRBJ2-5, with 10 bases aligning to TRBD2. Germline loops: CDR1 SNHLY, CDR2 FYNNEI. Unmatched junction bases numbered 10, after V lost 11 bases and J lost 4 bases. CDR3 length: 14 amino acids. CDR3 sequence: CAGTSGVTAETQYF. The CDR3 DNA sequence: TGTGCCGGAACTAGCGGGGTTACGGCAGAGACCCAGTACTTC. Variable domain in full (rest from reference TRBV2 and TRBJ2-5): EPEVTQTPSHQVTQMGQEVILRCVPISNHLYFYWYRQILGQKVEFLVSFYNNEISEKSEIFDDQFSVERPDGSNFTLKIRSTKLEDSAMYFCAGTSGVTAETQYFGPGTRLLVL.

The chain combines TRBV5-1 with TRBJ2-2; D gene ambiguous. The CDR3 spans 16 residues. In germline, CDR1 is SGHRS, CDR2 YFSETQ. V was cut by 0 bases and J by 6 bases, with 15 bases left in between. This CDR3 is CASSLARGLVAGELFF. The CDR3 DNA is TGCGCCAGCAGCTTGGCCCGAGGCCTGGTCGCCGGGGAGCTGTTTTTT.

The genes are TRBV6-1 and TRBJ2-1, with 12 bases fitting TRBD2. V lost 6 bases to trimming and J lost 8 bases; unmatched junction nucleotides: 11. The CDR3 totals 16 residues. Germline loops: CDR1 MNHNS, CDR2 SASEGT. The CDR3, as DNA: TGTGCCAGCAGAGCCAGAGTACTAGCGGGAGGACATGAGCAGTTCTTC. This translates into CASRARVLAGGHEQFF.

This clonotype has more than one count but fewer than ten. The rearrangement joins TRBV7-9 to TRBJ1-2; TRBD1 might be the D (6 bases). The CDR3 length is 17 residues. The V and J ends lost 4 bases and 0 bases respectively, with 18 bases between them. Germline V CDR1 and CDR2: SEHNR, FQNEAQ (reference sequence). The CDR3 loop reads CASSWEGHRNSNYGYTF. The DNA of the CDR3 is TGTGCCAGCAGCTGGGAGGGACACCGGAATTCTAACTATGGCTACACCTTC.

This clonotype came up a few times. The V and J genes are TRBV4-1 and TRBJ2-3; 11 bases are a match to TRBD2. The CDR3 loop spans 15 amino acids. J gave up 6 bases and V 2 bases, and 4 bases lay outside the gene matches. CDR1 MGHRA and CDR2 YSYEKL come from the germline V gene. The CDR3 loop reads CASSQTSGGGDTQYF. The CDR3 DNA sequence: TGCGCCAGCAGCCAAACTAGCGGGGGCGGGGATACGCAGTATTTT.

The chain links TRBV12-3 or TRBV12-4 to TRBJ2-5; no reliable D call. Deletions cut 3 bases from V and 4 bases from J, with 12 bases between. This CDR3 has 14 amino acids. Here the CDR3 DNA reads TGTGCCAGCAGTTTTATTCCAAATGTAGAGACCCAGTACTTC. It translates to CASSFIPNVETQYF.

The chain employs TRBV5-1 and TRBJ2-1; 8 bases agree with TRBD1. From germline, CDR1 is SGHRS and CDR2 YFSETQ. The CDR3 loop spans 14 amino acids. Trimming at V came to 0 bases and at J to 9 bases, leaving 5 bases not matched to a gene. The CDR3 protein is CASSLGQGFGEQFF. DNA for the CDR3: TGCGCCAGCAGCTTGGGACAGGGGTTCGGTGAGCAGTTCTTC.

In its sample, this clonotype was seen a few times. The chain employs TRBV12-3 or TRBV12-4 and TRBJ2-2; no firm D call. There are 13 residues in the CDR3. Between the trimmed V and J ends, which lost 6 bases and 3 bases, there was a span of 8 bases. CDR3 region: CASSLQYTGELFF. The CDR3 nucleotides are TGTGCCAGCAGCTTACAGTACACCGGGGAGCTGTTTTTT.